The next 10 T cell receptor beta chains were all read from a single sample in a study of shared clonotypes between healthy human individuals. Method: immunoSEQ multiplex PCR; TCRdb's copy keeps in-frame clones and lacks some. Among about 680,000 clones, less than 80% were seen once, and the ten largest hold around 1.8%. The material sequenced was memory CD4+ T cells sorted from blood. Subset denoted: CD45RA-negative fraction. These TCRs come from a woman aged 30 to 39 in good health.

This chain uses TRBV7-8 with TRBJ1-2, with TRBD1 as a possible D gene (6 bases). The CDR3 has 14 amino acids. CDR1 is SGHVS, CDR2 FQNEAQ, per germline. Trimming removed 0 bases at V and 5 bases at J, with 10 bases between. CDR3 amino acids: CASSLARTDYGYTF. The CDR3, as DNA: TGTGCCAGCAGCTTAGCTAGGACAGATTATGGCTACACCTTC.

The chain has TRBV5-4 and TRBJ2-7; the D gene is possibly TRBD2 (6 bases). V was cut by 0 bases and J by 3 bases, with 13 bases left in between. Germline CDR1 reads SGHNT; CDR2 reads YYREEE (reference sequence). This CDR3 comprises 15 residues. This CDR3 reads CASSLGGGGFYEQYF. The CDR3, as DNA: TGTGCCAGCAGCTTGGGGGGAGGTGGTTTCTACGAGCAGTACTTC.

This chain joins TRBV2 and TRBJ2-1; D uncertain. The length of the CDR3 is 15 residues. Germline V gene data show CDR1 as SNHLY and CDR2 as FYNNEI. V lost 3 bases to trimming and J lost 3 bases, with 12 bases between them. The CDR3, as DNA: TGTGCCAGCAGTGAGGGCCTAGTTTTCTACAATGAGCAGTTCTTC. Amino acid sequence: CASSEGLVFYNEQFF.

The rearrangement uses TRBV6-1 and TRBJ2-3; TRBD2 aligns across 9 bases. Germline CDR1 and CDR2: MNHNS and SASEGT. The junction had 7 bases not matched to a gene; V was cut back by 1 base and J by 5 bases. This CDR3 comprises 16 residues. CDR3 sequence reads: CASSEGLAARGDTQYF. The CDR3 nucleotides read TGTGCCAGCAGTGAAGGACTAGCGGCCCGCGGAGATACGCAGTATTTT.

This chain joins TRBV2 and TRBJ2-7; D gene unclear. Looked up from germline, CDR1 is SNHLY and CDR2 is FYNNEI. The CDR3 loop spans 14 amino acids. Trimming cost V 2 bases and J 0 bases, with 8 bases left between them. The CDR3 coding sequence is TGTGCCAGCAGTGAATGGCCGAGCTCCTACGAGCAGTACTTC. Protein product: CASSEWPSSYEQYF.

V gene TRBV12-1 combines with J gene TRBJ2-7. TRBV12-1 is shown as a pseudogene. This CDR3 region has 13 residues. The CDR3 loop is CASSHLPPREQYF. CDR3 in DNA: TGTGCCAGCAGCCATTTACCCCCCCGCGAGCAGTACTTC.

The CDR3 DNA sequence: TGTGCCAGCAGTTACCCCCGGCAGAGCACTGAAGCTTTCTTT. Translated: CASSYPRQSTEAFF. This chain joins TRBV6-6 and TRBJ1-1; unclear D gene. The CDR3 runs 14 residues. V lost 2 bases, J lost 4 bases, and 11 bases lay in between. CDR1 is MNHNY and CDR2 is SVGAGI in the germline V gene (reference sequence).

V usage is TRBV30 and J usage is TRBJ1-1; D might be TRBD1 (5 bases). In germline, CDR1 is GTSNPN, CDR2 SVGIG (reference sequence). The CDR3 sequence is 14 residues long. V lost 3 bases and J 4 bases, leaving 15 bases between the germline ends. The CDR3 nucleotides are TGTGCCTGGAGGGGGGAGGGCTCGGGCACTGAAGCTTTCTTT. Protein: CAWRGEGSGTEAFF. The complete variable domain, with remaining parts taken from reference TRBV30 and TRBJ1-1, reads SQTIHQWPATLVQPVGSPLSLECTVEGTSNPNLYWYRQAAGRGLQLLFYSVGIGQISSEVPQNLSASRPQDRQFILSSKKLLLSDSGFYLCAWRGEGSGTEAFFGQGTRLTVV.

CDR3 sequence (DNA): TGCGCCAGCAGCTCCCGCGGACTAGCGACGAGCTCCTACAATGAGCAGTTCTTC. It codes for CASSSRGLATSSYNEQFF. The rearrangement joins TRBV4-1 to TRBJ2-1; the match to TRBD2 covers 9 bases. This CDR3 has 18 amino acids. J gave up 0 bases and V 5 bases, and 11 bases lay outside the gene matches. Per germline, CDR1 MGHRA and CDR2 YSYEKL.

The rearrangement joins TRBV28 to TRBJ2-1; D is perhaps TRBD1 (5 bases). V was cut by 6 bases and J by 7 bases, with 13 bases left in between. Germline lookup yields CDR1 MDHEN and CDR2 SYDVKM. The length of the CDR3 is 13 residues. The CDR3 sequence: CASSQTVKNEQFF. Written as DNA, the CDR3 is TGTGCCAGCAGCCAGACAGTCAAAAATGAGCAGTTCTTC. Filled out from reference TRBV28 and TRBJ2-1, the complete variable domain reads DVKVTQSSRYLVKRTGEKVFLECVQDMDHENMFWYRQDPGLGLRLIYFSYDVKMKEKGDIPEGYSVSREKKERFSLILESASTNQTSMYLCASSQTVKNEQFFGPGTRLTVL.